This T cell receptor (beta chain) was recorded in a study of cytomegalovirus exposure and HLA in healthy donors. Vbeta (60) and Jbeta (13) primers were used in the PCR. Produced via immunoSEQ multiplex PCR; TCRdb's table is partial and in-frame only. The repertoire holds roughly 100,000 clones, with under 80% as singletons. Germline lookup yields CDR1 GTSNPN and CDR2 SVGIG (reference sequence). This CDR3 is 15 amino acids long. V lost 0 bases and J lost 4, with 12 bases in between. The chain uses TRBV30 and TRBJ1-4; a weak D match, TRBD1 (5 bases). This TCR derives from a man between 60 and 70 years old in good health and CMV-seronegative. Sequencing was performed on PBMCs. CDR3 sequence reads: CAWSVPTGYNEKLFF. CDR3 DNA sequence: TGTGCCTGGAGTGTACCTACAGGATATAATGAAAAACTGTTTTTT.